What follows are 6 T cell receptor beta chains derived from one specimen sequenced in a study of cytomegalovirus exposure and HLA in healthy donors. It was with 60 Vbeta and 13 Jbeta primers that the PCR ran. The repertoire was sequenced with immunoSEQ multiplex PCR; TCRdb's copy has only in-frame clones and lacks some. The sample holds under 140,000 clones; around 88% are singletons and the top ten take 1.5% to 2%. The sequenced sample consisted of PBMCs. These receptors all come from a man in his forties or fifties in good health and CMV-seronegative.

Only a few counts were recorded for this clone. The rearrangement joins TRBV18 to TRBJ1-1; D not certain. The germline CDR1 and CDR2 sequences are KGHSH and LQKENI. V was shortened by 5 bases and J by 3 bases, with 10 bases between the two germline ends. This CDR3 contains 13 residues. The chain's CDR3 is CASSTKEDTEAFF. CDR3 coding DNA: TGTGCCAGCTCAACGAAGGAGGACACTGAAGCTTTCTTT.

J is TRBJ2-7 and V is TRBV4-2; 11 bases map to TRBD1. The CDR3 covers 15 residues. Germline V CDR1 and CDR2: LGHNA, YNFKEQ. The V and J ends lost 2 bases and 4 bases, in that order; junction bases with no gene match: 4. The CDR3 sequence is CASSQKGTGGYEQYF. The CDR3 DNA follows: TGTGCCAGCAGCCAAAAAGGGACAGGGGGATACGAGCAGTACTTC.

This chain connects TRBV10-3 to TRBJ2-5, with a tentative D call TRBD2 (6 bases). V gave up 4 bases and J gave up 3 bases, with 12 bases separating them. CDR3 length: 14 amino acids. Germline V gives CDR1 ENHRY, CDR2 SYGVKD. CDR3 DNA: TGTGCCATCAGTGGGGCGGGAACGAAAGAGACCCAGTACTTC. Amino acid sequence: CAISGAGTKETQYF.

The chain uses TRBV6-5 and TRBJ1-3, with D uncertain. V was pared by 5 bases and J by 0 bases, with 11 bases between. Looked up from germline, CDR1 is MNHEY and CDR2 is SVGAGI. The CDR3 sequence is 15 residues long. The CDR3 sequence is CASSPTSNSGNTIYF. The CDR3 DNA reads TGTGCCAGCAGTCCGACATCAAACTCTGGAAACACCATATATTTT.

This chain joins TRBV2 and TRBJ2-1; 9 nucleotides align to TRBD1. The ends lost 0 bases at V and 4 bases at J; junction bases unmatched: 13. The CDR3 sequence is 19 residues long. The germline CDR1 and CDR2 sequences are SNHLY and FYNNEI. The CDR3 DNA reads as TGTGCCAGCAGTGAAGCGGCTCCGGGACAGGGACCCCTATACAATGAGCAGTTCTTC. Translating gives CASSEAAPGQGPLYNEQFF. The variable domain in full, with the rest retrieved from reference TRBV2 and TRBJ2-1, is EPEVTQTPSHQVTQMGQEVILRCVPISNHLYFYWYRQILGQKVEFLVSFYNNEISEKSEIFDDQFSVERPDGSNFTLKIRSTKLEDSAMYFCASSEAAPGQGPLYNEQFFGPGTRLTVL.

The CDR3 spells CASSRDRSNEQYF. The CDR3 DNA sequence: TGTGCCAGCAGCCGCGACAGGAGCAACGAGCAGTACTTC. V and J are TRBV6-5 and TRBJ2-7, with D possibly matching TRBD1 (6 bases). V was cut by 6 bases and J by 5 bases, with 14 bases left in between. This CDR3 is 13 amino acids long. From germline, CDR1 is MNHEY and CDR2 SVGAGI.